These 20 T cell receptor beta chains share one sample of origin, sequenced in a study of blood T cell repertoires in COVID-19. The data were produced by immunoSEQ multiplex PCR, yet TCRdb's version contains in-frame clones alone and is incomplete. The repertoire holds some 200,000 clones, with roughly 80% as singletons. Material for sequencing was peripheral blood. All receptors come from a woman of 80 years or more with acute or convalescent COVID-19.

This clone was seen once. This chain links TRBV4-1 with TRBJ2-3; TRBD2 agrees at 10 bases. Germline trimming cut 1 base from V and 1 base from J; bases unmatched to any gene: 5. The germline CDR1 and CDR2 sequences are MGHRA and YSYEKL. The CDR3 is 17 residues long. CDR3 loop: CASSQVFLAGGTDTQYF. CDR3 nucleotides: TGCGCCAGCAGCCAAGTGTTTCTAGCGGGAGGCACAGATACGCAGTATTTT.

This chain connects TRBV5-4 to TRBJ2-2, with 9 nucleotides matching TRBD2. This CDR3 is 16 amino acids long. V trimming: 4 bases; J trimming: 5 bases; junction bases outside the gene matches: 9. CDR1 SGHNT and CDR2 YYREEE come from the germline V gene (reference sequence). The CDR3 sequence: CASSPGGGAGTGELFF. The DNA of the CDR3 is TGTGCCAGCAGCCCAGGCGGGGGGGCGGGTACCGGGGAGCTGTTTTTT.

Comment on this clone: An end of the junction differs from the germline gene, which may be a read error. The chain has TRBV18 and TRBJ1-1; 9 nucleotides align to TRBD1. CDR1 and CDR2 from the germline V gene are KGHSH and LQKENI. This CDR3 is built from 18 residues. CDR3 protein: CASSPMGGTGGLKTEAFF. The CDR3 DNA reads TGTGCCAGCTCACCAATGGGCGGAACAGGGGGCTTGAAAACTGAAGCTTTCTTT.

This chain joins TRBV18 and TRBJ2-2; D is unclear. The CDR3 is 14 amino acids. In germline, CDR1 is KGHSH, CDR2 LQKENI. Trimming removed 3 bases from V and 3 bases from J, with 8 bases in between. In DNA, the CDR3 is TGTGCCAGCTCACCCAACCCGGACACCGGGGAGCTGTTTTTT. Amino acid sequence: CASSPNPDTGELFF.

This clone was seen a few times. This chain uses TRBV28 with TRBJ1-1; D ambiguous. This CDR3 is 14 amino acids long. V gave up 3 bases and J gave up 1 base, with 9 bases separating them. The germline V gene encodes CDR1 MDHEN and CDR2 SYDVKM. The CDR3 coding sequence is TGTGCCAGCAGTTTCGCACAGAAGAACACTGAAGCTTTCTTT. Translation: CASSFAQKNTEAFF.

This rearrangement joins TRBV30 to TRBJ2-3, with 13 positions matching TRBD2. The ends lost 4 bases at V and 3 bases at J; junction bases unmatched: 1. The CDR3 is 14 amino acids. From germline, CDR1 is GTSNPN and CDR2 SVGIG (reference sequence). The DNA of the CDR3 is TGTGCCTGGATGGGACTAGCGGGAACAGATACGCAGTATTTT. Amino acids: CAWMGLAGTDTQYF.

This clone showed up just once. The CDR3 DNA is TGTGCCAGCAGTGATTGGCGACAGGGTGGGAGCAATCAGCCCCAGCATTTT. It yields the protein CASSDWRQGGSNQPQHF. The V and J genes are TRBV2 and TRBJ1-5; TRBD1 aligns across 7 bases. The J segment lost 1 base and the V segment lost 3 bases, leaving 9 bases of the junction unmatched. In germline, CDR1 is SNHLY, CDR2 FYNNEI. This CDR3 has 17 residues.

Here the CDR3 reads CAWAPERNTEAFF. The CDR3 bases are TGTGCCTGGGCCCCCGAGCGGAACACTGAAGCTTTCTTT. This chain connects TRBV30 to TRBJ1-1; D is ambiguous. The CDR3 length is 13 residues. The germline V and J ends were trimmed by 5 bases and 1 base, with 11 bases remaining between them. The germline CDR1 and CDR2 sequences are GTSNPN and SVGIG (reference sequence).

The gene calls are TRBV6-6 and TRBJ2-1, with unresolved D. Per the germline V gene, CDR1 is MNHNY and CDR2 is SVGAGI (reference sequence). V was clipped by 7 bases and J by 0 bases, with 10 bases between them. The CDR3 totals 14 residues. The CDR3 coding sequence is TGTGCCAGCAAGGAGCGCGACTCCTACAATGAGCAGTTCTTC. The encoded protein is CASKERDSYNEQFF.

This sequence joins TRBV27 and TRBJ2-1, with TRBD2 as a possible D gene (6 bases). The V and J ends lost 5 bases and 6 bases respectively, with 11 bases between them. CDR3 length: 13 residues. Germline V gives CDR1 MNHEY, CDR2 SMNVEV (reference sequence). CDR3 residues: CASSMTSPNEQFF. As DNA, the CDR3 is TGTGCCAGCAGTATGACTAGTCCCAATGAGCAGTTCTTC.

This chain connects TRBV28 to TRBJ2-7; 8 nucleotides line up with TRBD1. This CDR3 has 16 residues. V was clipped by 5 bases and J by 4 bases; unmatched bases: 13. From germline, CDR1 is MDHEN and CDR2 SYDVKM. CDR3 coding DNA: TGTGCCAGCAGTGAGTTAGACAGGGGCTCAAATTACGAGCAGTACTTC. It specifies CASSELDRGSNYEQYF.

CDR3 amino acids: CASSLGGDYEQYF. The DNA of the CDR3 is TGCGCCAGCAGCTTAGGCGGGGACTACGAGCAGTACTTC. V usage is TRBV5-1 and J usage is TRBJ2-7, with TRBD2 as a possible D gene (6 bases). Germline V gives CDR1 SGHRS, CDR2 YFSETQ. There are 13 residues in the CDR3. The V end was cut by 2 bases, the J end by 3 bases, with 9 bases between.

The DNA for the CDR3 is TGTGCCAGCAGCCCATCCGACAGGGGGTATGGCTACACCTTC. Protein sequence: CASSPSDRGYGYTF. The chain joins TRBV7-2 to TRBJ1-2; the match to TRBD1 covers 9 bases. Germline V lookup: CDR1 SGHTA, CDR2 FQGNSA. The CDR3 runs to 14 residues. V shed 5 bases, J shed 5 bases, and the junction held 6 bases outside the gene matches.

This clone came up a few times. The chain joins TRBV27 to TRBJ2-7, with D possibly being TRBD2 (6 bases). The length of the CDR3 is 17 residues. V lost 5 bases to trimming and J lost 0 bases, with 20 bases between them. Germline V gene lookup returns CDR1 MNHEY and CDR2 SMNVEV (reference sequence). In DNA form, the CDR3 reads TGTGCCAGCAGTCTCTCGCAGGGACTTTACTTCTCCTACGAGCAGTACTTC. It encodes CASSLSQGLYFSYEQYF.

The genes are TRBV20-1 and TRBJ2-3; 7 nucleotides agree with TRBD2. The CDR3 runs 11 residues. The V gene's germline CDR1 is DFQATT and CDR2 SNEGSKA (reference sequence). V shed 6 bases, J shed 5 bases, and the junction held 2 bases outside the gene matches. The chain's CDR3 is CSASGVDTQYF. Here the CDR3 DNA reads TGCAGTGCCAGCGGGGTAGATACGCAGTATTTT.

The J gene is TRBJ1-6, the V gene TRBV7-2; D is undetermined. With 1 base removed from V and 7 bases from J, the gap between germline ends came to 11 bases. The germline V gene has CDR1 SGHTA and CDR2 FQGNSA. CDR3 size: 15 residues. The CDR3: CASSLGRAGNSPLHF. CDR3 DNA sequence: TGTGCCAGCAGCTTAGGGAGGGCGGGGAATTCACCCCTCCACTTT.

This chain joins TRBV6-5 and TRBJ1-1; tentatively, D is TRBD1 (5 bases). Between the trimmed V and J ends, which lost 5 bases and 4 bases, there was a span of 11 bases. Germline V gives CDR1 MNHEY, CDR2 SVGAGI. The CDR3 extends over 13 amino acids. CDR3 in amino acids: CASSRQLTTEAFF. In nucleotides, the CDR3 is TGTGCCAGCAGTAGACAGCTTACCACTGAAGCTTTCTTT.

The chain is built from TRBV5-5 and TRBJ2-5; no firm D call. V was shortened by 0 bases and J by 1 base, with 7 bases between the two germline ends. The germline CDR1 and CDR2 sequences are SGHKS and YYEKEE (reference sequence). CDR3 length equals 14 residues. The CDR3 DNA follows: TGTGCCAGCAGCTTGGGCGCCCGCCAAGAGACCCAGTACTTC. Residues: CASSLGARQETQYF.

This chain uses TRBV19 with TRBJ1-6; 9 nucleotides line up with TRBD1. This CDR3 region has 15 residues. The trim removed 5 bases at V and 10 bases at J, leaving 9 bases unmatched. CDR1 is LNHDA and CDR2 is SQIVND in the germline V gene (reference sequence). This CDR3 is CASSRTGERESPLHF. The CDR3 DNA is TGTGCCAGTAGTCGGACAGGGGAAAGAGAGTCACCCCTCCACTTT.

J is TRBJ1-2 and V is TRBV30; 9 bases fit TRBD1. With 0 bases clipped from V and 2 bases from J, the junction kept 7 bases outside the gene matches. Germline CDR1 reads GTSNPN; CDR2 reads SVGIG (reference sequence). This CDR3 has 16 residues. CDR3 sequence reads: CAWSVSGTGFNYGYTF. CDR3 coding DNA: TGTGCCTGGAGTGTATCGGGGACAGGGTTCAACTATGGCTACACCTTC.